Shown below are 27 T cell receptor beta chains from a single sample sequenced in a study of CD8 T cells in ankylosing spondylitis. Each CDR3 protein is one row after TCRdb ran MiXCR on the 5' RACE reads. The sample includes about 250,000 distinct CDR3 sequences, roughly a third of them seen just once. Material for sequencing was blood, either unsorted or a sorted T cell fraction (not recorded which). These TCRs come from a male donor with ankylosing spondylitis or in good health (not recorded which).

The chain uses TRBV18 and TRBJ2-5; 9 bases fit TRBD1. Germline CDR1 reads KGHSH; CDR2 reads LQKENI. The CDR3 runs to 15 residues. V shed 3 bases, J shed 3 bases, and the junction held 5 bases outside the gene matches. The CDR3: CASSPRTGDKETQYF. The CDR3 DNA sequence: TGTGCCAGCTCACCGCGGACAGGGGATAAAGAGACCCAGTACTTC.

The rearrangement links TRBV6-5 to TRBJ2-1; tentatively, D is TRBD2 (6 bases). Germline CDR1 reads MNHEY; CDR2 reads SVGAGI. Between the trimmed V and J ends, which lost 2 bases and 9 bases, there was a span of 11 bases. This CDR3 spans 13 amino acids. CDR3 sequence reads: CASSYALGGEQFF. The CDR3 nucleotides read TGTGCCAGCAGTTACGCCCTGGGGGGTGAGCAGTTCTTC.

This clonotype was seen a handful of times. The chain is built from TRBV15 and TRBJ1-4; no reliable D call. Germline assignment: CDR1 LNHNV and CDR2 YYDKDF (reference sequence). CDR3 length equals 14 residues. V lost 5 bases, J lost 0 bases, and 7 bases lay in between. In DNA form, the CDR3 reads TGTGCCACCAGCCTGGTGGCAACTAATGAAAAACTGTTTTTT. It is translated as CATSLVATNEKLFF.

The chain links TRBV12-3 or TRBV12-4 to TRBJ2-5; D not certain. There are 13 residues in the CDR3. Trimming left V 5 bases short and J 4 bases short, with 11 bases between. The CDR3 loop is CASSPAVGETQYF. CDR3 DNA: TGTGCCAGCAGTCCCGCTGTGGGAGAGACCCAGTACTTC.

This clonotype was observed a handful of times. This sequence joins TRBV20-1 and TRBJ1-1; D is unresolved. The CDR3 is made up of 17 amino acids. V was cut by 6 bases and J by 4 bases, with 27 bases left in between. Per the germline V gene, CDR1 is DFQATT and CDR2 is SNEGSKA (reference sequence). In DNA form, the CDR3 reads TGCAGTGCGCCCGCACCCCTCTACAGAACCCCGGGCACTGAAGCTTTCTTT. Protein sequence: CSAPAPLYRTPGTEAFF.

This chain connects TRBV20-1 to TRBJ2-1; 15 nucleotides agree with TRBD2. Trimming at V came to 5 bases and at J to 0 bases, leaving 8 bases not matched to a gene. The germline gives CDR1 DFQATT, CDR2 SNEGSKA (reference sequence). CDR3 length equals 18 residues. The CDR3 is CSAYGTSGGSSSYNEQFF. The DNA of the CDR3 is TGCAGTGCTTATGGGACTAGCGGGGGGTCCAGCTCCTACAATGAGCAGTTCTTC.

The V gene is TRBV21-1, the J gene TRBJ2-1; the table assigns TRBD1, which was not confirmed against the DNA. TRBV21-1 counts as a pseudogene. There are 14 residues in the CDR3. CDR3 coding DNA: TGTGCCAGCAGAGGGGGGCACTCCTACAATGAGCAGTTCTTC. Translation gives CASRGGHSYNEQFF.

The rearrangement joins TRBV10-2 to TRBJ1-6, with TRBD1 as a possible D gene (5 bases). The V gene's germline CDR1 is WSHSY and CDR2 SAAADI. CDR3 length: 14 amino acids. Trimming left V 0 bases short and J 7 bases short, with 7 bases between. The CDR3 loop is CASSESGRNSPLHF. Written as DNA, the CDR3 is TGCGCCAGCAGTGAGTCGGGGCGCAATTCACCCCTCCACTTT.

V gene TRBV28 combines with J gene TRBJ2-4; no clear D. The CDR3 length is 12 residues. The V gene lost 8 bases and the J gene lost 7 bases, with 12 bases spanning the gap. Germline CDR1 reads MDHEN; CDR2 reads SYDVKM. The CDR3 reads CASLGPGNIQYF. The CDR3 coding sequence is TGTGCCAGCCTCGGGCCAGGCAACATTCAGTACTTC.

This clonotype turned up a few times. This rearrangement joins TRBV12-3 or TRBV12-4 to TRBJ2-7, with D perhaps assigned TRBD1 or TRBD2 (6 bases each). This CDR3 comprises 14 residues. Trimming took 3 bases from V and 7 from J, leaving 16 bases between them. The CDR3 sequence: CASSFSGAPGEQYF. The CDR3 region has the DNA TGTGCCAGCAGTTTCTCGGGGGCCCCTGGGGAGCAGTACTTC.

V usage is TRBV12-3 or TRBV12-4 and J usage is TRBJ2-7; D possibly matches TRBD1 or TRBD2 (5 bases each). CDR3 length equals 15 residues. V lost 3 bases, J lost 4 bases, and 16 bases lay in between. The CDR3, as DNA: TGTGCCAGCAGTTTTGGGGGAATTGGCTTATACGAGCAGTACTTC. Translating it yields CASSFGGIGLYEQYF.

This clonotype was counted a few times. The genes are TRBV29-1 and TRBJ1-5; D is ambiguous. Germline CDR1 is SQVTM and CDR2 is ANQGSEA. This CDR3 is built from 14 residues. V dropped 6 bases and J dropped 0 bases, with 12 bases sitting between them. CDR3 sequence: CSVADGYSNQPQHF. The CDR3 DNA follows: TGCAGCGTCGCCGACGGATATAGCAATCAGCCCCAGCATTTT.

The chain recombines TRBV20-1 with TRBJ1-4; no firm D call. The CDR3 is 13 amino acids. The V end was cut by 0 bases, the J end by 8 bases, with 10 bases between. Looked up from germline, CDR1 is DFQATT and CDR2 is SNEGSKA (reference sequence). CDR3 region: CSARDRLREKLFF. The DNA of the CDR3 is TGCAGTGCTAGAGATAGGCTCCGGGAAAAACTGTTTTTT.

This chain uses TRBV29-1 with TRBJ2-3, with TRBD1 matching over 11 bases. The ends lost 8 bases at V and 5 bases at J; junction bases unmatched: 9. This CDR3 spans 14 amino acids. The germline V gene encodes CDR1 SQVTM and CDR2 ANQGSEA. CDR3 residues: CSTRRDRGRDTQYF. The CDR3 nucleotides read TGCAGCACCCGCCGGGACAGGGGGAGAGATACGCAGTATTTT.

This chain uses TRBV7-9 with TRBJ1-2; 11 bases agree with TRBD1. The CDR3 loop spans 14 amino acids. After removal of 6 bases from V and 5 bases from J, the junction contained 5 bases not matched to a gene. CDR1 and CDR2 (germline): SEHNR, FQNEAQ (reference sequence). In nucleotides, the CDR3 is TGTGCCAGCAGTTGGACAGGGGGCGTTTATGGCTACACCTTC. Protein product: CASSWTGGVYGYTF.

The CDR3 DNA reads as TGTGCCAGCAGCCCTCGACTAATTCAGCTAGCGGACACAGATACGCAGTATTTT. It encodes CASSPRLIQLADTDTQYF. The J gene is TRBJ2-3, the V gene TRBV9, with 7 nucleotides matching TRBD2. This CDR3 has 18 residues. Germline CDR1 reads SGDLS; CDR2 reads YYNGEE. Losses at the gene ends were 4 bases for V and 2 bases for J; bases not matched to a gene: 16.

The sample holds a few counts of this clonotype. The CDR3 DNA sequence: TGTGCCAGCAGCCACGGCCACTATGGCTACACCTTC. It specifies CASSHGHYGYTF. This rearrangement joins TRBV3-1 to TRBJ1-2, with D unclear. The CDR3 is 12 amino acids. Germline loops: CDR1 LGHDT, CDR2 YNNKEL (reference sequence). The V gene lost 3 bases and the J gene lost 3 bases, with 5 bases spanning the gap. The full variable domain, in which reference TRBV3-1 and TRBJ1-2 provide the parts outside the CDR3, is DTAVSQTPKYLVTQMGNDKSIKCEQNLGHDTMYWYKQDSKKFLKIMFSYNNKELIINETVPNRFSPKSPDKAHLNLHINSLELGDSAVYFCASSHGHYGYTFGSGTRLTVV.

This clonotype was observed once. The J gene is TRBJ2-2, the V gene TRBV7-9; tentative D call: TRBD2 (6 bases). CDR3 length: 15 residues. The V gene lost 2 bases and the J gene lost 5 bases, with 12 bases spanning the gap. CDR1 is SEHNR and CDR2 is FQNEAQ in the germline V gene (reference sequence). DNA for the CDR3: TGTGCCAGCAGCTTACTAGCGAAATGGACCGGGGAGCTGTTTTTT. Translated, it gives CASSLLAKWTGELFF.

This chain links TRBV20-1 with TRBJ2-1, with TRBD1 matching 9 bases. Unmatched junction bases numbered 3, after V lost 2 bases and J lost 7 bases. In germline, CDR1 is DFQATT, CDR2 SNEGSKA (reference sequence). The CDR3 has 13 amino acids. The CDR3: CSARPQGANEQFF. The CDR3 DNA reads TGCAGTGCTAGACCACAGGGGGCTAATGAGCAGTTCTTC.

This clonotype has just a few counts. The rearrangement links TRBV18 to TRBJ1-4, with D hard to call. V was shortened by 2 bases and J by 7 bases, with 8 bases between the two germline ends. CDR3 length: 13 amino acids. CDR1 and CDR2 from the germline V gene are KGHSH and LQKENI. CDR3 DNA sequence: TGTGCCAGCTCACCAATGCAGACTGAAAAACTGTTTTTT. Its protein is CASSPMQTEKLFF.

The rearrangement uses TRBV5-1 and TRBJ2-5; 7 bases agree with TRBD2. The CDR3 length is 15 residues. Looked up from germline, CDR1 is SGHRS and CDR2 is YFSETQ. With V trimmed by 2 bases and J by 4 bases, 8 bases remained unmatched. CDR3 protein: CASSFERGGRETQYF. The CDR3 DNA follows: TGCGCCAGCAGCTTCGAGCGGGGCGGGCGAGAGACCCAGTACTTC.

This clonotype was picked up a small number of times. This chain uses TRBV12-3 or TRBV12-4 with TRBJ2-7; D is tentatively TRBD1 or TRBD2 (5 bases each). Trimming took off 4 bases at V and 2 bases at J, with 12 bases between the two ends. The CDR3 consists of 14 residues. The CDR3 spells CASSSGGQAYEQYF. The CDR3 DNA sequence: TGTGCCAGCAGTTCCGGAGGACAAGCCTACGAGCAGTACTTC.

The gene calls are TRBV28 and TRBJ1-2, with D uncertain. The V gene lost 6 bases and the J gene lost 0 bases, with 11 bases spanning the gap. The CDR3 length is 14 residues. The germline V gene encodes CDR1 MDHEN and CDR2 SYDVKM. CDR3: CASRQDGTNYGYTF. The CDR3 nucleotides are TGTGCCAGCAGACAAGACGGTACTAACTATGGCTACACCTTC.

This clonotype has just a few counts. This rearrangement joins TRBV12-3 or TRBV12-4 to TRBJ1-1; D gene ambiguous. V was shortened by 1 base and J by 5 bases, with 8 bases between the two germline ends. The CDR3 totals 13 residues. CDR3 loop: CASSLGAGTEAFF. CDR3 coding DNA: TGTGCCAGCAGTTTAGGGGCGGGGACTGAAGCTTTCTTT.

The gene calls are TRBV5-5 and TRBJ2-1, with 7 nucleotides matching TRBD1. In germline, CDR1 is SGHKS, CDR2 YYEKEE (reference sequence). This CDR3 is 14 amino acids long. V lost 4 bases and J lost 2; bases outside the gene matches: 3. In DNA form, the CDR3 reads TGTGCCAGCAGCACGGGGACAGCCTACAATGAGCAGTTCTTC. Its protein product is CASSTGTAYNEQFF.

This clonotype has only a few counts. The chain uses TRBV29-1 and TRBJ2-7; 9 bases match TRBD2. Germline V gives CDR1 SQVTM, CDR2 ANQGSEA. J gave up 3 bases and V 5 bases, and 5 bases lay outside the gene matches. The CDR3 has 13 residues. The CDR3 protein is CSVSSGADYEQYF. CDR3 DNA: TGCAGCGTTTCTAGCGGGGCAGACTACGAGCAGTACTTC.

The table lists this clonotype with many counts. CDR3 region: CSARVAGEYEQYF. CDR3 sequence (DNA): TGCAGTGCTAGAGTTGCGGGGGAGTACGAGCAGTACTTC. The chain uses TRBV20-1 and TRBJ2-7, with 7 nucleotides matching TRBD2. The CDR3 has 13 amino acids. V trimming: 1 base; J trimming: 4 bases; junction bases outside the gene matches: 4. Per the germline V gene, CDR1 is DFQATT and CDR2 is SNEGSKA (reference sequence).